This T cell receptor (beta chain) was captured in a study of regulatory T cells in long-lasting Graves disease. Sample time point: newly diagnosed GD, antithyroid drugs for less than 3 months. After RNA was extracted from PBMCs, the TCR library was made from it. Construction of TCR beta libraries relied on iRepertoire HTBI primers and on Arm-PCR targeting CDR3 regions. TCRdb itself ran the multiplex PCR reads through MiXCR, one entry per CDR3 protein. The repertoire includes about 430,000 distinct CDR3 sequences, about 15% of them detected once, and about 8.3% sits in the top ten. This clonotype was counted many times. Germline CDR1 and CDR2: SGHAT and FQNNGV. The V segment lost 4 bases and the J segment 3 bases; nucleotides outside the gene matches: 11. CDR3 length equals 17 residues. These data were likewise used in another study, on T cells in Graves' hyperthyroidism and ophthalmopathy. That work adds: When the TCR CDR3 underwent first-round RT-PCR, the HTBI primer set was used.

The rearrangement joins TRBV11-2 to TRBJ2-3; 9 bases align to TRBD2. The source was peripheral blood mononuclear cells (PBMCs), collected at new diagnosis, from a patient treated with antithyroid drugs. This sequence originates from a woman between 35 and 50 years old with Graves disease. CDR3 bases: TGTGCCAGCAGCTGGGAGACTAGCGGCGCATTAACAGATACGCAGTATTTT. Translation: CASSWETSGALTDTQYF.